The 4 T cell receptor beta chains below were found in one sample sequenced in a study of early T cells in non-severe SARS-CoV-2 infection. A single record per CDR3 protein comes from TCRdb applying MiXCR to the 5' RACE reads. The sample holds around 33,000 distinct CDR3 sequences, 5.8% seen once. Input material: whole blood. Source of these receptors: an adult who was a healthcare worker with PCR-confirmed SARS-CoV-2 infection or an uninfected control (not recorded which).

This clonotype was seen ten or more times. The chain employs TRBV7-9 and TRBJ2-3, with 8 positions matching TRBD2. The germline CDR1 and CDR2 sequences are SEHNR and FQNEAQ (reference sequence). There are 12 residues in the CDR3. Losses at the gene ends were 5 bases for V and 11 bases for J; bases not matched to a gene: 6. The CDR3 nucleotides read TGTGCCAGCAGCCCCGTTGCGGGGGGGCAGTATTTT. Amino acid sequence: CASSPVAGGQYF.

Ten or more counts support this clonotype. This chain uses TRBV7-2 with TRBJ1-2; the match to TRBD1 covers 9 bases. V dropped 5 bases and J dropped 7; count of bases not matched to a gene: 8. The CDR3 runs 14 residues. In germline, CDR1 is SGHTA, CDR2 FQGNSA. The chain's CDR3 is CASSRDRGSSGYTF. Here the CDR3 DNA reads TGTGCCAGCAGCCGAGACAGGGGGAGCAGTGGCTACACCTTC.

The V gene is TRBV30, the J gene TRBJ2-3; D call uncertain. V gave up 4 bases and J gave up 0 bases, with 8 bases separating them. CDR1 is GTSNPN, CDR2 SVGIG, per germline (reference sequence). The CDR3 consists of 13 residues. CDR3 residues: CAWTTGSTDTQYF. The CDR3 DNA sequence: TGTGCCTGGACCACCGGAAGCACAGATACGCAGTATTTT.

This clonotype was counted many times. This rearrangement joins TRBV7-2 to TRBJ2-3; 11 bases line up with TRBD2. V was pared by 6 bases and J by 5 bases, with 7 bases of the junction left unmatched. The CDR3 has 15 residues. Germline CDR1 and CDR2: SGHTA and FQGNSA. CDR3 in amino acids: CASRRTSGSEDTQYF. The CDR3, as DNA: TGTGCCAGCAGACGTACTAGCGGGAGCGAAGATACGCAGTATTTT.